One and the same sample provided the 31 T cell receptor beta chains below, sequenced in a study of cytomegalovirus exposure and HLA in healthy donors. 13 Jbeta primers and 60 Vbeta primers were used for the PCR. The data were produced by immunoSEQ multiplex PCR, yet TCRdb's version contains in-frame clones alone and is incomplete. This table has approximately 100,000 clones, about 75% appearing once. Sample: PBMCs. The receptor set was obtained from a man aged 50-60 years in good health and CMV-seronegative.

The chain couples TRBV29-1 to TRBJ2-5; D is undetermined. The J call is uncertain, as TRBJ2-7 better fits the DNA end. CDR1 is SQVTM, CDR2 ANQGSEA, per germline. The CDR3 extends over 11 amino acids. In DNA, the CDR3 is TGCAGCGTTGCCAGCGACTACGAGCAGTACTTC. It specifies CSVASDYEQYF.

The V call is TRBV20-1, the J call TRBJ2-7; a possible D gene is TRBD2 (6 bases). This CDR3 is built from 11 residues. V was pared by 1 base and J by 9 bases, with 10 bases between. Germline CDR1 reads DFQATT; CDR2 reads SNEGSKA (reference sequence). CDR3 region: CSARGGIGQYF. CDR3 coding DNA: TGCAGTGCTAGAGGCGGGATTGGGCAGTACTTC.

This chain uses TRBV10-3 with TRBJ1-1, with 9 bases aligning to TRBD1. V trimming: 4 bases; J trimming: 10 bases; junction bases outside the gene matches: 4. In germline, CDR1 is ENHRY, CDR2 SYGVKD. CDR3 size: 12 residues. The CDR3 loop is CAISAGQGGAFF. Here the CDR3 DNA reads TGTGCCATCAGTGCGGGACAGGGAGGAGCTTTCTTT.

This clone was detected a few times. The germline gene is not matched at one end of the junction; a read error may be the cause. The genes are TRBV7-9 and TRBJ1-2; TRBD1 is a possible D gene (5 bases). The CDR3 spans 11 residues. Germline V gene lookup returns CDR1 SEHNR and CDR2 FQNEAQ (reference sequence). The CDR3: CASSLGTSEAF. The CDR3 bases are TGTGCCAGCAGCTTAGGGACAAGTGAGGCCTTC. The entire variable domain, with the rest obtained from reference TRBV7-9 and TRBJ1-2, is as follows: DTGVSQNPRHKITKRGQNVTFRCDPISEHNRLYWYRQTLGQGPEFLTYFQNEAQLEKSRLLSDRFSAERPKGSFSTLEIQRTEQGDSAMYLCASSLGTSEAFGSGTRLTVV.

This clone has a single count. The V gene is TRBV4-1, the J gene TRBJ2-5; 8 bases map to TRBD1. The DNA matches TRBJ2-7 better at its end, which makes the J call doubtful. Germline assignment: CDR1 MGHRA and CDR2 YSYEKL. The CDR3 is 15 amino acids. DNA of the CDR3: TGCGCCAGCAGCCAAGATCCAGGGGGCGTCTACGAGCAGTACTTC. Its protein is CASSQDPGGVYEQYF.

This clone was detected once. The chain joins TRBV5-1 to TRBJ1-1, with D perhaps TRBD1 (5 bases). Trimming removed 3 bases at V and 1 base at J, with 10 bases between. Germline CDR1 reads SGHRS; CDR2 reads YFSETQ. The CDR3 has 14 amino acids. CDR3 nucleotides: TGCGCCAGCAGCTCGGGGGGTCAGAACACTGAAGCTTTCTTT. As protein: CASSSGGQNTEAFF.

V is TRBV2 and J is TRBJ2-7; D is possibly TRBD1 (6 bases). This CDR3 is 15 amino acids long. Germline V lookup: CDR1 SNHLY, CDR2 FYNNEI. Trimming removed 9 bases from V and 7 bases from J, with 25 bases in between. In nucleotides, the CDR3 is TGTGCCAGTAAACTCCGGGACACCTCCTCCGGGGAGCAGTACTTC. It translates to CASKLRDTSSGEQYF.

For the CDR3, the DNA is TGTGCCAGCAGCGAGGCGGGGGAGCAGTTCTTC. Translated, it gives CASSEAGEQFF. The rearrangement links TRBV13 to TRBJ2-1, with D perhaps matching TRBD2 (6 bases). The CDR3 has 11 amino acids. Looked up from germline, CDR1 is PRHDT and CDR2 is FYEKMQ (reference sequence). The V end was cut by 5 bases, the J end by 10 bases, with 9 bases between.

This clone was picked up a small number of times. The J gene is TRBJ2-2, the V gene TRBV11-2, with 11 bases that match TRBD2. After removal of 4 bases from V and 5 bases from J, the junction contained 12 bases not matched to a gene. This CDR3 has 18 amino acids. CDR1 and CDR2 from the germline V gene are SGHAT and FQNNGV. In nucleotides, the CDR3 is TGTGCCAGCAGCTCGTCATCTAGCGGGGGGTTTGGGACCGGGGAGCTGTTTTTT. This codes for CASSSSSSGGFGTGELFF.

This CDR3 is CASSYSGGEETQYF. The CDR3 DNA reads as TGTGCCAGCAGTTACTCGGGAGGGGAAGAGACCCAGTACTTC. The rearrangement uses TRBV6-5 and TRBJ2-5, with 7 bases aligning to TRBD2. This CDR3 has 14 amino acids. V dropped 0 bases and J dropped 3; count of bases not matched to a gene: 1. Germline CDR1 is MNHEY and CDR2 is SVGAGI.

This clone was counted between two and nine times. The V and J genes are TRBV28 and TRBJ1-2; no clear D gene. This CDR3 is 14 amino acids long. Germline CDR1 MDHEN, CDR2 SYDVKM. V was cut by 7 bases and J by 2 bases, with 14 bases left in between. The CDR3 DNA sequence: TGTGCCAGCATCCTTGAAGGCGGAAACTATGGCTACACCTTC. Encoded protein: CASILEGGNYGYTF.

This chain uses TRBV18 with TRBJ1-4; perhaps TRBD1 as D (6 bases). Trimming removed 3 bases at V and 8 bases at J, with 10 bases between. This CDR3 has 13 amino acids. Germline assignment: CDR1 KGHSH and CDR2 LQKENI. CDR3 sequence: CASSPGTNEKLFF. The CDR3 region has the DNA TGTGCCAGCTCACCTGGGACAAACGAAAAACTGTTTTTT.

V usage is TRBV29-1 and J usage is TRBJ2-3; 12 bases are shared with TRBD1. V gave up 7 bases and J gave up 3 bases; unmatched junction bases: 2. From germline, CDR1 is SQVTM and CDR2 ANQGSEA. The CDR3 has 13 amino acids. The CDR3 protein is CSGGQGATDTQYF. In DNA form, the CDR3 reads TGCAGCGGGGGACAGGGGGCAACAGATACGCAGTATTTT.

This chain joins TRBV27 and TRBJ2-3, with unresolved D. Germline CDR1 and CDR2: MNHEY and SMNVEV (reference sequence). The CDR3 runs 14 residues. With 3 bases removed from V and 6 bases from J, the gap between germline ends came to 13 bases. CDR3 nucleotides: TGTGCCAGCAGTTTCCGCCCTCTAGTGGATACGCAGTATTTT. Its protein is CASSFRPLVDTQYF.

CDR3 region: CASSLTGSMNTEAFF. The CDR3 nucleotides read TGTGCCAGCAGCCTGACAGGTTCCATGAACACTGAAGCTTTCTTT. The J gene is TRBJ1-1, the V gene TRBV11-2; a weak D match, TRBD1 (6 bases). The CDR3 has 15 amino acids. Trimming removed 5 bases from V and 0 bases from J, with 13 bases in between. Germline values: CDR1 SGHAT, CDR2 FQNNGV.

V gene TRBV6-6 combines with J gene TRBJ1-1; 7 bases align to TRBD1. V shed 5 bases, J shed 2 bases, and the junction held 8 bases outside the gene matches. Germline V CDR1 and CDR2: MNHNY, SVGAGI (reference sequence). This CDR3 contains 15 residues. CDR3 residues: CASSATGQHNTEAFF. The CDR3 nucleotides read TGTGCCAGCAGTGCCACGGGACAGCATAACACTGAAGCTTTCTTT.

The V and J genes are TRBV5-1 and TRBJ2-3, with a weak D call TRBD1 (6 bases). The CDR3 loop spans 15 amino acids. Trimming stripped 4 bases from V and 2 bases from J, with 14 bases between. CDR1 and CDR2 from the germline V gene are SGHRS and YFSETQ. The CDR3 is CASSRTASNTDTQYF. DNA for the CDR3: TGCGCCAGCAGCCGGACAGCCTCTAACACAGATACGCAGTATTTT.

J is TRBJ2-3 and V is TRBV7-6; perhaps TRBD1 as D (5 bases). The germline V gene encodes CDR1 SGHVS and CDR2 FNYEAQ. There are 17 residues in the CDR3. V was trimmed by 2 bases and J by 2 bases, leaving 17 bases between them. The CDR3 DNA is TGTGCCAGCAGCTTATCTCAGGGAATAAGCCTCACAGATACGCAGTATTTT. Translated: CASSLSQGISLTDTQYF.

With respect to this clone: A read error may produce the germline difference seen at one junction end. Within the sample, other DNA sequences also encode this same CDR3. V gene TRBV9 combines with J gene TRBJ2-1; D perhaps matches TRBD1 (6 bases). Germline CDR1 and CDR2: SGDLS and YYNGEE. The CDR3 consists of 14 residues. The CDR3 protein is CASSINRVGNEQFF. The CDR3 DNA follows: TGCGCCAGCAGCATTAACAGGGTAGGCAATGAGCAGTTCTTC.

The chain carries TRBV7-2 and TRBJ2-7, with D perhaps TRBD2 (5 bases). Trimming took 2 bases from V and 6 from J, leaving 8 bases between them. Germline values: CDR1 SGHTA, CDR2 FQGNSA. The CDR3 extends over 12 amino acids. CDR3 DNA: TGTGCCAGCAGCTTAAACGGGATCGAGCAGTACTTC. It specifies CASSLNGIEQYF.

The CDR3 DNA reads as TGTGCCAGCAGAGTTTGGGGGGGGGACACTGAAGCTTTCTTT. It encodes CASRVWGGDTEAFF. The chain has TRBV6-1 and TRBJ1-1, with a weak D call TRBD1 (5 bases). The germline V gene has CDR1 MNHNS and CDR2 SASEGT. V lost 6 bases and J lost 3, with 14 bases in between. CDR3 length equals 14 residues.

The chain has TRBV19 and TRBJ1-2; D gene uncertain. The germline CDR1 and CDR2 sequences are LNHDA and SQIVND (reference sequence). This CDR3 spans 15 amino acids. V was clipped by 2 bases and J by 4 bases, with 14 bases between them. CDR3 sequence (DNA): TGTGCCAGTAGTATAACTCCGGGAGGGTTCTATGGCTACACCTTC. It translates to CASSITPGGFYGYTF.

The gene calls are TRBV5-6 and TRBJ2-2, with D tentatively TRBD2 (6 bases). V was pared by 3 bases and J by 5 bases, with 8 bases between. Germline V gene sequence: CDR1 SGHDT, CDR2 YYEEEE. The CDR3 covers 13 residues. The CDR3 bases are TGTGCCAGCAGCTCTCTAGCGACCGGGGAGCTGTTTTTT. Its translation is CASSSLATGELFF.

This chain uses TRBV30 with TRBJ1-4; D not resolved. The germline V gene has CDR1 GTSNPN and CDR2 SVGIG (reference sequence). Trimming cost V 2 bases and J 0 bases, with 10 bases left between them. This CDR3 has 15 amino acids. CDR3 loop: CAWSPSVATNEKLFF. In DNA form, the CDR3 reads TGTGCCTGGAGTCCGTCGGTCGCAACTAATGAAAAACTGTTTTTT. The variable domain in full, completed from reference TRBV30 and TRBJ1-4, reads SQTIHQWPATLVQPVGSPLSLECTVEGTSNPNLYWYRQAAGRGLQLLFYSVGIGQISSEVPQNLSASRPQDRQFILSSKKLLLSDSGFYLCAWSPSVATNEKLFFGSGTQLSVL.

This clone was seen just once. J is TRBJ1-2 and V is TRBV18; D is unresolved. Deletions cut 6 bases from V and 0 bases from J, with 11 bases between. CDR1 and CDR2 (germline): KGHSH, LQKENI. This CDR3 comprises 14 residues. The chain's CDR3 is CASSPYPTNYGYTF. As DNA, the CDR3 is TGTGCCAGCTCCCCCTATCCAACTAACTATGGCTACACCTTC.

CDR3 residues: CASSSGELFF. CDR3 sequence (DNA): TGTGCCAGCAGTTCAGGGGAGCTGTTTTTT. This rearrangement joins TRBV28 to TRBJ2-2; the D is unclear. Germline CDR1 is MDHEN and CDR2 is SYDVKM. Trimming stripped 4 bases from V and 8 bases from J, with 2 bases between. The CDR3 sequence is 10 residues long.

V usage is TRBV18 and J usage is TRBJ1-1; no firm D call. Germline V gene lookup returns CDR1 KGHSH and CDR2 LQKENI. There are 14 residues in the CDR3. Between the trimmed V and J ends, which lost 6 bases and 11 bases, there was a span of 22 bases. The CDR3 loop is CASSRTGYGERAFF. In DNA, the CDR3 is TGTGCCAGCTCCCGAACCGGGTACGGGGAGAGGGCTTTCTTT. Supplemented by reference TRBV18 and TRBJ1-1, the full variable domain reads NAGVMQNPRHLVRRRGQEARLRCSPMKGHSHVYWYRQLPEEGLKFMVYLQKENIIDESGMPKERFSAEFPKEGPSILRIQQVVRGDSAAYFCASSRTGYGERAFFGQGTRLTVV.

This chain uses TRBV6-5 with TRBJ1-6, with 8 bases aligning to TRBD1. The CDR3 sequence is 14 residues long. V lost 6 bases, J lost 10 bases, and 8 bases stayed unmatched. Germline CDR1 MNHEY, CDR2 SVGAGI. CDR3 amino acids: CASRGQVQKSPLHF. As DNA, the CDR3 is TGTGCCAGCAGGGGACAGGTCCAAAAATCACCCCTCCACTTT.

CDR3 nucleotide sequence: TGTGCCTGGAACCGGGACAGGGATACCTATGGCTACACCTTC. Protein: CAWNRDRDTYGYTF. The chain employs TRBV30 and TRBJ1-2, with 9 bases identical to TRBD1. The CDR3 totals 14 residues. From germline, CDR1 is GTSNPN and CDR2 SVGIG (reference sequence). The junction had 7 bases not matched to a gene; V was cut back by 4 bases and J by 4 bases.

The rearrangement links TRBV28 to TRBJ1-5; D might be TRBD1 (6 bases). Germline V gene data show CDR1 as MDHEN and CDR2 as SYDVKM. This CDR3 spans 14 amino acids. Trimming stripped 3 bases from V and 9 bases from J, with 15 bases between. CDR3 DNA sequence: TGTGCCAGCAGTTTGCCCCAGGGGTCGAGGCCCCAGCATTTT. Its translation: CASSLPQGSRPQHF.

Here the CDR3 reads CASRRLAGDTSSYEQYF. The DNA for the CDR3 is TGTGCCAGCAGAAGACTAGCGGGAGACACGAGCTCCTACGAGCAGTACTTC. The gene calls are TRBV5-5 and TRBJ2-7; 12 bases are a match to TRBD2. CDR3 size: 17 residues. Per the germline V gene, CDR1 is SGHKS and CDR2 is YYEKEE (reference sequence). The junction had 9 bases not matched to a gene; V was cut back by 5 bases and J by 0 bases.